Shown below are 20 T cell receptor beta chains from a single sample sequenced in a study of blood T cell repertoires in COVID-19. Assay: immunoSEQ multiplex PCR; the TCRdb copy retains only in-frame clones and omits some. The profile shows roughly 68,000 clones, over 75% of them singletons. Source material: peripheral blood. The source is a man aged 35-49 years with COVID-19, enrolled during active disease.

This rearrangement joins TRBV7-2 to TRBJ2-4; TRBD2 agrees at 8 bases. The V gene end was trimmed by 5 bases and the J gene end by 0 bases; junction bases not matched to a gene: 6. CDR3 length: 16 amino acids. The V gene's germline CDR1 is SGHTA and CDR2 FQGNSA. CDR3 in amino acids: CASSPRGGLAKNIQYF. The DNA of the CDR3 is TGTGCCAGCAGCCCCCGGGGGGGACTAGCCAAAAACATTCAGTACTTC.

The rearrangement joins TRBV15 to TRBJ1-6; no clear D. The V gene's germline CDR1 is LNHNV and CDR2 YYDKDF (reference sequence). CDR3 length: 17 residues. Trimming stripped 0 bases from V and 5 bases from J, with 14 bases between. The CDR3 spells CATSRDRGRLNNSPLHF. In DNA, the CDR3 is TGTGCCACCAGCAGAGATCGGGGAAGGTTGAATAATTCACCCCTCCACTTT.

The chain joins TRBV7-9 to TRBJ2-3, with D hard to call. The V end lost 5 bases, the J end lost 1 base, and 16 bases lay between the germline ends. CDR3 length: 16 amino acids. Germline V gene lookup returns CDR1 SEHNR and CDR2 FQNEAQ (reference sequence). CDR3 residues: CASSGPASYRTDTQYF. Here the CDR3 DNA reads TGTGCCAGCAGCGGCCCAGCGAGCTACCGCACAGATACGCAGTATTTT. Full variable domain (outside the CDR3, taken from reference TRBV7-9 and TRBJ2-3): DTGVSQNPRHKITKRGQNVTFRCDPISEHNRLYWYRQTLGQGPEFLTYFQNEAQLEKSRLLSDRFSAERPKGSFSTLEIQRTEQGDSAMYLCASSGPASYRTDTQYFGPGTRLTVL.

V and J are TRBV2 and TRBJ2-7; D not resolved. Between the trimmed V and J ends, which lost 4 bases and 2 bases, there was a span of 6 bases. There are 12 residues in the CDR3. Germline loops: CDR1 SNHLY, CDR2 FYNNEI. CDR3 sequence: CASSVDTYEQYF. The CDR3 DNA sequence: TGTGCCAGCAGTGTTGACACCTACGAGCAGTACTTC.

The chain combines TRBV10-1 with TRBJ2-3; maybe TRBD1 (6 bases). V was clipped by 3 bases and J by 5 bases, with 12 bases between them. This CDR3 contains 14 residues. Germline CDR1 WNHNN, CDR2 SYGVQD (reference sequence). In DNA form, the CDR3 reads TGCGCCAGCAGTGATGGGGGCGCGAAAGATACGCAGTATTTT. Protein sequence: CASSDGGAKDTQYF.

The chain employs TRBV5-4 and TRBJ1-4, with TRBD1 matching 9 bases. The CDR3 contains 13 residues. Unmatched junction bases numbered 2, after V lost 1 base and J lost 10 bases. In germline, CDR1 is SGHNT, CDR2 YYREEE (reference sequence). DNA of the CDR3: TGTGCCAGCAGCTTGACAGGGGGCGGAAAACTGTTTTTT. Translation gives CASSLTGGGKLFF. Based on the CDR3 plus reference TRBV5-4 and TRBJ1-4, the full variable domain is ETGVTQSPTHLIKTRGQQVTLRCSSQSGHNTVSWYQQALGQGPQFIFQYYREEENGRGNFPPRFSGLQFPNYSSELNVNALELDDSALYLCASSLTGGGKLFFGSGTQLSVL.

The chain employs TRBV23-1 and TRBJ2-5, with D unclear. TRBV23-1 is an ORF; its function is uncertain. The CDR3 runs to 15 residues. Deletions cut 0 bases from V and 2 bases from J, with 10 bases between. The CDR3 reads CASSQSGPHQETQYF. The DNA of the CDR3 is TGCGCCAGCAGTCAATCGGGCCCTCATCAAGAGACCCAGTACTTC.

The CDR3: CASSIGQALSLNTEAFF. CDR3 DNA: TGCGCCAGCAGCATAGGACAGGCTCTTTCCCTGAACACTGAAGCTTTCTTT. The chain recombines TRBV5-1 with TRBJ1-1; 7 nucleotides line up with TRBD1. Germline CDR1 and CDR2: SGHRS and YFSETQ. This CDR3 has 17 residues. Trimming at V came to 4 bases and at J to 0 bases, leaving 12 bases not matched to a gene.

V gene TRBV5-1 combines with J gene TRBJ1-1, with 7 bases lining up with TRBD1. The CDR3 consists of 16 residues. J lost 4 bases, V lost 4 bases, and 13 bases had no gene match. Per germline, CDR1 SGHRS and CDR2 YFSETQ. The CDR3 region is CASSRVEGGGGTEAFF. The CDR3 DNA reads as TGCGCCAGCAGCCGAGTTGAAGGAGGGGGCGGCACTGAAGCTTTCTTT.

The V and J genes are TRBV23-1 and TRBJ1-1, with D perhaps TRBD1 (5 bases). TRBV23-1 is treated as an ORF (open reading frame) with a function not yet certain. The CDR3 consists of 12 residues. Trimming cost V 5 bases and J 9 bases, with 13 bases left between them. The CDR3 nucleotides read TGCGCCAGCAGTTCCACAGGTCCCAAAGCTTTCTTT. Protein: CASSSTGPKAFF.

This clone turned up a few times. The V and J genes are TRBV28 and TRBJ1-5, with TRBD1 matching over 7 bases. The ends lost 4 bases at V and 0 bases at J; junction bases unmatched: 6. The CDR3 consists of 16 residues. Germline assignment: CDR1 MDHEN and CDR2 SYDVKM. The CDR3: CASSSSGQYSNQPQHF. The CDR3, as DNA: TGTGCCAGCAGTTCCTCGGGACAGTATAGCAATCAGCCCCAGCATTTT. The full variable domain, in which reference TRBV28 and TRBJ1-5 provide the parts outside the CDR3, is DVKVTQSSRYLVKRTGEKVFLECVQDMDHENMFWYRQDPGLGLRLIYFSYDVKMKEKGDIPEGYSVSREKKERFSLILESASTNQTSMYLCASSSSGQYSNQPQHFGDGTRLSIL.

The count of this clone is one. This chain uses TRBV6-1 with TRBJ2-3; 8 bases agree with TRBD2. The ends lost 0 bases at V and 8 bases at J; junction bases unmatched: 13. The CDR3 is 17 residues long. CDR1 is MNHNS, CDR2 SASEGT, per germline. CDR3 in DNA: TGTGCCAGCAGTGAAGCGGGGGAGCGGGGGCCCCTGAGTACGCAGTATTTT. It is translated as CASSEAGERGPLSTQYF.

The count of this clone is one. The chain is built from TRBV3-1 (or the pseudogene TRBV3-2) and TRBJ2-5, with D tentatively TRBD2 (7 bases). This CDR3 is built from 13 residues. CDR1 is LGHDT and CDR2 is YNNKEL in the germline V gene (reference sequence). Trimming pared 3 bases from V and 8 bases from J, leaving 13 bases between. CDR3 in amino acids: CASSQEGGNTQYF. The CDR3 DNA reads TGTGCCAGCAGCCAGGAGGGGGGGAACACCCAGTACTTC.

The CDR3 DNA follows: TGCGCCAGCAGCTTGGAAGGGCCTAGCGGGACTAACACAGATACGCAGTATTTT. Translation: CASSLEGPSGTNTDTQYF. The V and J genes are TRBV5-1 and TRBJ2-3, with TRBD2 matching 9 bases. The germline CDR1 and CDR2 sequences are SGHRS and YFSETQ. Germline trimming cut 0 bases from V and 2 bases from J; bases unmatched to any gene: 10. The CDR3 is 18 amino acids.

This rearrangement joins TRBV28 to TRBJ1-3, with 8 bases fitting TRBD1. V gave up 5 bases and J gave up 0 bases; unmatched junction bases: 6. The CDR3 covers 16 residues. The germline gives CDR1 MDHEN, CDR2 SYDVKM. The CDR3 protein is CASSLRQGSSGNTIYF. CDR3 in DNA: TGTGCCAGCAGTCTCAGACAGGGGAGCTCTGGAAACACCATATATTTT.

The chain employs TRBV6-4 and TRBJ2-6; possible D gene TRBD2, 6 bases. Germline lookup yields CDR1 MRHNA and CDR2 SNTAGT. CDR3 length equals 15 residues. Trimming cost V 3 bases and J 0 bases, with 6 bases left between them. The CDR3 here is CASSETSSGANVLTF. The CDR3 region has the DNA TGTGCCAGCAGTGAGACTAGCTCTGGGGCCAACGTCCTGACTTTC.

This rearrangement joins TRBV6-6 to TRBJ1-5, with TRBD1 identical over 10 bases. After removal of 11 bases from V and 5 bases from J, the junction contained 6 bases not matched to a gene. The CDR3 loop spans 13 amino acids. Germline V gives CDR1 MNHNY, CDR2 SVGAGI (reference sequence). The CDR3 loop reads CAGGQGYDQPQHF. CDR3 coding DNA: TGTGCCGGGGGACAGGGGTATGATCAGCCCCAGCATTTT.

The rearrangement uses TRBV7-9 and TRBJ2-6; 7 positions match TRBD1. This CDR3 is 15 amino acids long. Germline-derived CDR1 and CDR2 are SEHNR and FQNEAQ (reference sequence). Germline trimming cut 5 bases from V and 1 base from J; bases unmatched to any gene: 2. This CDR3 is CASSQGVSGANVLTF. The DNA of the CDR3 is TGTGCCAGCAGCCAGGGGGTATCTGGGGCCAACGTCCTGACTTTC.

The chain has TRBV27 and TRBJ1-1; TRBD1 matches at 11 bases. Trimming removed 6 bases from V and 6 bases from J; junction bases left unmatched: 9. The CDR3 contains 15 residues. Germline lookup yields CDR1 MNHEY and CDR2 SMNVEV (reference sequence). Here the CDR3 DNA reads TGTGCCAGCAGCCTGCTAGGACAGGGGGCGTCTGAAGCTTTCTTT. The encoded protein is CASSLLGQGASEAFF.

The chain couples TRBV5-1 to TRBJ2-3; possible D gene TRBD2, 7 bases. V was clipped by 3 bases and J by 2 bases, with 22 bases between them. CDR3 length: 18 residues. Germline CDR1 and CDR2: SGHRS and YFSETQ. The CDR3 here is CASSWGGLPFRSTDTQYF. The DNA for the CDR3 is TGCGCCAGCAGCTGGGGGGGCCTACCCTTTCGTTCCACAGATACGCAGTATTTT. Drawing the rest from reference TRBV5-1 and TRBJ2-3, the complete variable domain is KAGVTQTPRYLIKTRGQQVTLSCSPISGHRSVSWYQQTPGQGLQFLFEYFSETQRNKGNFPGRFSGRQFSNSRSEMNVSTLELGDSALYLCASSWGGLPFRSTDTQYFGPGTRLTVL.